The 20 T cell receptor beta chains listed next were all sequenced from one sample in a study of cytomegalovirus exposure and HLA in healthy donors. The PCR used 60 Vbeta and 13 Jbeta primers. The method was immunoSEQ multiplex PCR; TCRdb's version includes in-frame clones alone and lacks a portion of them. The data contain 55,000 to 65,000 clones, approximately 80% of them singletons. Source material: PBMCs. The receptors originated from a woman in her 30s in good health and CMV-seronegative.

The genes are TRBV7-9 and TRBJ2-1; maybe TRBD2 (6 bases). The CDR3 sequence is 14 residues long. Per the germline V gene, CDR1 is SEHNR and CDR2 is FQNEAQ (reference sequence). V was shortened by 7 bases and J by 2 bases, with 12 bases between the two germline ends. For the CDR3, the DNA is TGTGCCAGCACCCGAGGGGAGGCCTACAATGAGCAGTTCTTC. This codes for CASTRGEAYNEQFF.

This chain uses TRBV28 with TRBJ1-2; 8 bases fit TRBD1. J gave up 4 bases and V 8 bases, and 3 bases lay outside the gene matches. The CDR3 loop spans 12 amino acids. Germline-derived CDR1 and CDR2 are MDHEN and SYDVKM. The CDR3 nucleotides are TGTGCCAGCCAGGACAGGGTCTATGGCTACACCTTC. It translates to CASQDRVYGYTF.

V gene TRBV7-9 combines with J gene TRBJ1-3; D is undetermined. V was cut by 3 bases and J by 4 bases, with 13 bases left in between. CDR1 and CDR2 from the germline V gene are SEHNR and FQNEAQ (reference sequence). The CDR3 spans 15 residues. The CDR3 sequence: CASSFSGVPGNTIYF. The CDR3 region has the DNA TGTGCCAGCAGCTTTTCCGGGGTTCCAGGAAACACCATATATTTT.

Only a few counts were recorded for this clone. The chain links TRBV9 to TRBJ1-1, with TRBD1 matching over 7 bases. The germline gives CDR1 SGDLS, CDR2 YYNGEE. The CDR3 loop spans 15 amino acids. J lost 1 base, V lost 3 bases, and 6 bases had no gene match. CDR3 residues: CASSAQGQANTEAFF. CDR3 bases: TGTGCCAGCAGCGCCCAAGGACAGGCGAACACTGAAGCTTTCTTT.

J is TRBJ2-7 and V is TRBV7-2; 10 nucleotides line up with TRBD1. V lost 5 bases to trimming and J lost 4 bases; unmatched junction nucleotides: 5. Germline CDR1 and CDR2: SGHTA and FQGNSA. CDR3 length equals 14 residues. The CDR3 spells CASSTRQGAYEQYF. The CDR3 DNA follows: TGTGCCAGCAGCACGAGACAGGGGGCTTACGAGCAGTACTTC.

As regards this clone: Relative to the germline gene, one junction end is altered; a read error may explain this. The V and J genes are TRBV4-3 and TRBJ2-2, with D hard to call. This CDR3 has 14 residues. CDR1 LGHNA and CDR2 YSLEER come from the germline V gene. In nucleotides, the CDR3 is TGCGCCGGCAGCCAAGAGCCGGTCACCGGGGAGCTGTTTTTT. This codes for CAGSQEPVTGELFF.

This chain connects TRBV6-7 to TRBJ2-1; weak D call: TRBD2 (5 bases). TRBV6-7 is classed as an ORF, of uncertain function. The CDR3 runs to 13 residues. V was cut by 10 bases and J by 6 bases, with 16 bases left in between. The CDR3 DNA sequence: TGTGCCACCCAGACTAAGTCACTCAATGAGCAGTTCTTC. Its protein is CATQTKSLNEQFF.

V usage is TRBV7-2 and J usage is TRBJ1-5; D is ambiguous. V shed 5 bases and J shed 3 bases, with 5 bases lying between them. The CDR3 runs 12 residues. Germline assignment: CDR1 SGHTA and CDR2 FQGNSA. CDR3: CASSLLNQPQHF. The CDR3 bases are TGTGCCAGCAGCCTCCTCAATCAGCCCCAGCATTTT.

The V gene is TRBV7-9, the J gene TRBJ2-1; 12 bases fit TRBD2. Germline assignment: CDR1 SEHNR and CDR2 FQNEAQ (reference sequence). The junction had 0 bases not matched to a gene; V was cut back by 3 bases and J by 6 bases. CDR3 size: 14 residues. The CDR3 DNA sequence: TGTGCCAGCAGCTTGACTAGCGGGAGCAATGAGCAGTTCTTC. Protein: CASSLTSGSNEQFF.

The V and J genes are TRBV7-8 and TRBJ1-2, with 7 bases that match TRBD1. V shed 4 bases and J 7 bases; nucleotides not matched to a gene: 6. Germline CDR1 and CDR2: SGHVS and FQNEAQ. CDR3 length: 13 amino acids. The CDR3 sequence is CASSSGTVLGYTF. The CDR3 DNA reads as TGTGCCAGCAGCTCAGGGACAGTCCTTGGCTACACCTTC.

Written as DNA, the CDR3 is TGTGCCAGCAGCCCGCCCATGGGGGGACTAAAGTATTTT. This gives the protein CASSPPMGGLKYF. J is TRBJ2-3 and V is TRBV7-3; 7 nucleotides match TRBD2. Trimming at V came to 5 bases and at J to 13 bases, leaving 12 bases not matched to a gene. The CDR3 contains 13 residues. Germline V gene lookup returns CDR1 SGHTA and CDR2 FQGTGA.

The chain links TRBV21-1 to TRBJ2-3; the table calls TRBD2, which could not be checked here. TRBV21-1 is tagged as a pseudogene. The CDR3 is 15 amino acids. The CDR3 loop is CASSKGLAGADTQYF. The CDR3 DNA is TGTGCCAGCAGCAAAGGACTAGCGGGAGCAGATACGCAGTATTTT.

This chain uses TRBV7-4 with TRBJ2-5, with 9 nucleotides matching TRBD1. V shed 1 base and J 4 bases; nucleotides not matched to a gene: 16. The CDR3 extends over 19 amino acids. Germline assignment: CDR1 SGHVT and CDR2 SQSDAQ. As DNA, the CDR3 is TGTGCCAGCAGCTTAGTAGGGACAGGGTCTTTTCGGTTCTCAGAGACCCAGTACTTC. Amino acid sequence: CASSLVGTGSFRFSETQYF.

The rearrangement joins TRBV19 to TRBJ1-6; D is possibly TRBD1 (5 bases). This CDR3 is built from 14 residues. CDR1 is LNHDA, CDR2 SQIVND, per germline (reference sequence). V lost 9 bases, J lost 6 bases, and 15 bases lay in between. In DNA form, the CDR3 reads TGTGCCAGCCACGAGGCGGGGCTTAATTCACCCCTCCACTTT. Translation gives CASHEAGLNSPLHF. The entire variable domain, with the rest obtained from reference TRBV19 and TRBJ1-6, is as follows: DGGITQSPKYLFRKEGQNVTLSCEQNLNHDAMYWYRQDPGQGLRLIYYSQIVNDFQKGDIAEGYSVSREKKESFPLTVTSAQKNPTAFYLCASHEAGLNSPLHFGNGTRLTVT.

This clone occurred once. Different DNA sequences within this sample yield the same CDR3. The CDR3 DNA follows: TGTGCCAGTAGTACTCAACAGGGGAGTAATTCACCCCTCCACTTT. It is translated as CASSTQQGSNSPLHF. The V gene is TRBV19, the J gene TRBJ1-6; 7 bases are a match to TRBD1. The length of the CDR3 is 15 residues. V lost 4 bases, J lost 6 bases, and 6 bases stayed unmatched. Germline V gene sequence: CDR1 LNHDA, CDR2 SQIVND (reference sequence).

The rearrangement links TRBV19 to TRBJ1-3, with 7 bases that match TRBD1. V shed 4 bases, J shed 0 bases, and the junction held 6 bases outside the gene matches. Per germline, CDR1 LNHDA and CDR2 SQIVND (reference sequence). The CDR3 runs 16 residues. In nucleotides, the CDR3 is TGTGCCAGTAGTAGGGACAGTCAACTCTCTGGAAACACCATATATTTT. It yields the protein CASSRDSQLSGNTIYF.

This chain joins TRBV7-2 and TRBJ2-1; 13 bases line up with TRBD2. The CDR3 sequence is 15 residues long. CDR1 and CDR2 from the germline V gene are SGHTA and FQGNSA. Trimming cost V 3 bases and J 4 bases; bases outside gene matches: 0. CDR3 sequence: CASSLGLAGYNEQFF. The DNA of the CDR3 is TGTGCCAGCAGCTTGGGACTAGCGGGGTACAATGAGCAGTTCTTC.

This clone showed up just once. The chain joins TRBV7-9 to TRBJ1-2; D is perhaps TRBD1 (5 bases). V dropped 4 bases and J dropped 8 bases, with 14 bases sitting between them. The CDR3 has 13 residues. The germline gives CDR1 SEHNR, CDR2 FQNEAQ (reference sequence). This CDR3 reads CASSSRAVIGYTF. CDR3 DNA sequence: TGTGCCAGCAGCTCCAGGGCTGTAATCGGCTACACCTTC.

The gene calls are TRBV28 and TRBJ2-3; D is unresolved. The V gene's germline CDR1 is MDHEN and CDR2 SYDVKM. This CDR3 comprises 16 residues. Between the trimmed V and J ends, which lost 4 bases and 0 bases, there was a span of 14 bases. The CDR3 region is CASSSRGGISTDTQYF. DNA of the CDR3: TGTGCCAGCAGTTCCAGAGGCGGAATTAGCACAGATACGCAGTATTTT. The complete variable domain, with remaining parts taken from reference TRBV28 and TRBJ2-3, reads DVKVTQSSRYLVKRTGEKVFLECVQDMDHENMFWYRQDPGLGLRLIYFSYDVKMKEKGDIPEGYSVSREKKERFSLILESASTNQTSMYLCASSSRGGISTDTQYFGPGTRLTVL.

The rearrangement uses TRBV7-9 and TRBJ1-6, with no clear D. This CDR3 contains 16 residues. From germline, CDR1 is SEHNR and CDR2 FQNEAQ (reference sequence). V lost 2 bases, J lost 4 bases, and 12 bases lay in between. The CDR3 here is CASSLWAGEYNSPLHF. The CDR3 bases are TGTGCCAGCAGCTTATGGGCCGGGGAGTATAATTCACCCCTCCACTTT.